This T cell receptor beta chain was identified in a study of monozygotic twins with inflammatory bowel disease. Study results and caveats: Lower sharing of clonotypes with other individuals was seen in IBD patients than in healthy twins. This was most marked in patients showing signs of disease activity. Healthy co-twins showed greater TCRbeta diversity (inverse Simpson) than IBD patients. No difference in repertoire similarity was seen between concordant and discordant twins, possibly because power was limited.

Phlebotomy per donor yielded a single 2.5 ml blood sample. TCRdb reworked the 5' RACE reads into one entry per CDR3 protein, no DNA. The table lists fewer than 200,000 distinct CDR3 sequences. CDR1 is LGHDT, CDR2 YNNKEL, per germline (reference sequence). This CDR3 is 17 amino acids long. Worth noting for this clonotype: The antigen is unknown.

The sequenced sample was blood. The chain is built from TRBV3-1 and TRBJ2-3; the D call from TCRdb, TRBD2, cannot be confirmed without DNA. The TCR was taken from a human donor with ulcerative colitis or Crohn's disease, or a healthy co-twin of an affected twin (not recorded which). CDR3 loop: CASSSTSVQVSLDTQYF.